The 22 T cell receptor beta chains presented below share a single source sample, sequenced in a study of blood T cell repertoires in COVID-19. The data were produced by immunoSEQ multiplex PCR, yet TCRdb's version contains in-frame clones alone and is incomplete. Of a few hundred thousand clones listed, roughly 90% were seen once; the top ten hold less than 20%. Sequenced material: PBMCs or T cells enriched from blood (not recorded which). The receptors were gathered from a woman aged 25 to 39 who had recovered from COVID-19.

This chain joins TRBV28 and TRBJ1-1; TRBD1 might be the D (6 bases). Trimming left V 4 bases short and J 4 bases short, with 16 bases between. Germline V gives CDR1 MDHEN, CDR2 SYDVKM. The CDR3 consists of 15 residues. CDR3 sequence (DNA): TGTGCCAGCAGTTGGGGGCTTTTACCACGCACTGAAGCTTTCTTT. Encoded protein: CASSWGLLPRTEAFF.

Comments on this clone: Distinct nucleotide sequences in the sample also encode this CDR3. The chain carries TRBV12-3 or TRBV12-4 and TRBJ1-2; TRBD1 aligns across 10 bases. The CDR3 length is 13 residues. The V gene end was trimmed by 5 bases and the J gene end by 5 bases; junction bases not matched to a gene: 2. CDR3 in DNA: TGTGCCAGCAGTCCGGACAGGGGGTATGGCTACACCTTC. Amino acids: CASSPDRGYGYTF.

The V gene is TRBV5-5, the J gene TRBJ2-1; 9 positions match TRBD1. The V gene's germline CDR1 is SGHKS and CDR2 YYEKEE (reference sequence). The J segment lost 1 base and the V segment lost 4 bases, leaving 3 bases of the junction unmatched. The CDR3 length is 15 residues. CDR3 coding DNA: TGTGCCAGCAGCCTAGGACAGGGGTCCTACAATGAGCAGTTCTTC. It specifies CASSLGQGSYNEQFF.

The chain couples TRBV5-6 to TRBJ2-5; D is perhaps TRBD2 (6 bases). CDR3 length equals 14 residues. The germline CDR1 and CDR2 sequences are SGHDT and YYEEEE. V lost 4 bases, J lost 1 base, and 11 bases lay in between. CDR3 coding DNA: TGTGCCAGCAGCGCCGGACTACCCCAAGAGACCCAGTACTTC. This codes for CASSAGLPQETQYF.

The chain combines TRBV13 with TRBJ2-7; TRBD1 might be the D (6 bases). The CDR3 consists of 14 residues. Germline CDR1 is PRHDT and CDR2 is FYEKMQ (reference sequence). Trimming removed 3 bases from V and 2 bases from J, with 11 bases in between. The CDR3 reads CASSLAGVPYEQYF. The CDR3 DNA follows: TGTGCCAGCAGCTTGGCAGGGGTCCCCTACGAGCAGTACTTC.

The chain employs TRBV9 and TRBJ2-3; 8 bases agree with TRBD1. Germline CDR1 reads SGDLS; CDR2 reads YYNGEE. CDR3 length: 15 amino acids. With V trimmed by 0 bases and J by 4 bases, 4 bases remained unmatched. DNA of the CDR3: TGTGCCAGCAGCGTAGGGGCAGGGGGCGCAGATACGCAGTATTTT. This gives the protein CASSVGAGGADTQYF.

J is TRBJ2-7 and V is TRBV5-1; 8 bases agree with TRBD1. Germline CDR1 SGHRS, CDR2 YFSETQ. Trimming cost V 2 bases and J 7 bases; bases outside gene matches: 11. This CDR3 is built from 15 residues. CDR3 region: CASSLTSTGGREQYF. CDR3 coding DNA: TGCGCCAGCAGCTTAACCTCTACAGGGGGGAGAGAGCAGTACTTC. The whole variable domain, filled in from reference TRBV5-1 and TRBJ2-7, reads KAGVTQTPRYLIKTRGQQVTLSCSPISGHRSVSWYQQTPGQGLQFLFEYFSETQRNKGNFPGRFSGRQFSNSRSEMNVSTLELGDSALYLCASSLTSTGGREQYFGPGTRLTVT.

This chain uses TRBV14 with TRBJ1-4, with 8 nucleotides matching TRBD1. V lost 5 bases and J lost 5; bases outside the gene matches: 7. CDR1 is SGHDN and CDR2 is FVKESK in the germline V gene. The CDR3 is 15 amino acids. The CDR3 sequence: CASSARQGRNEKLFF. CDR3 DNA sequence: TGTGCCAGCAGCGCCCGACAGGGGAGGAATGAAAAACTGTTTTTT.

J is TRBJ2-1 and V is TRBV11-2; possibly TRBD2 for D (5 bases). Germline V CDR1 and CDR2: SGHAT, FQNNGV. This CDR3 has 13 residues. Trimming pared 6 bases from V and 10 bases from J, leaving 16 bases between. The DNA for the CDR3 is TGTGCCAGCAGACCGAAGACGTCGGGGGAGCAGTTCTTC. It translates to CASRPKTSGEQFF.

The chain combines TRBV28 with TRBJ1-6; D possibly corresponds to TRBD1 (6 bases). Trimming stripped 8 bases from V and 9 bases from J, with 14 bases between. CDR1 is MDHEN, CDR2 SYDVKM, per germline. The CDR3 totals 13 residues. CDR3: CASSRRGSSPLHF. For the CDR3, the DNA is TGTGCCAGCTCACGAAGGGGGAGTTCACCCCTCCACTTT.

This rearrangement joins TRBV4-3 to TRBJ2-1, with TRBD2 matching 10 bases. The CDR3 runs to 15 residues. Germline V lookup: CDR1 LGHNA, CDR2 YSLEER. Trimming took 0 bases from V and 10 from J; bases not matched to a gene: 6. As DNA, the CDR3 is TGCGCCAGCAGCCAAGATAGCGGGAGGACCGGAGAGCAGTTCTTC. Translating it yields CASSQDSGRTGEQFF.

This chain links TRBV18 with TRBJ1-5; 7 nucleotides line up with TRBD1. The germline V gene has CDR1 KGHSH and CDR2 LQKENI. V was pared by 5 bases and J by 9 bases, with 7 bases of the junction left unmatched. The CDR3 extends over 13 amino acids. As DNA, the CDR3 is TGTGCCAGCTCAGACAGGGATATAGGGCCCCAGCATTTT. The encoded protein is CASSDRDIGPQHF.

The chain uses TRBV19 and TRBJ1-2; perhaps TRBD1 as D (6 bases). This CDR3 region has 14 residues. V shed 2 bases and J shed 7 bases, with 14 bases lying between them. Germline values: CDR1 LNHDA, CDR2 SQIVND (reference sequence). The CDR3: CASSIMAGAAGYTF. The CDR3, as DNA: TGTGCCAGTAGTATAATGGCAGGGGCCGCTGGCTACACCTTC.

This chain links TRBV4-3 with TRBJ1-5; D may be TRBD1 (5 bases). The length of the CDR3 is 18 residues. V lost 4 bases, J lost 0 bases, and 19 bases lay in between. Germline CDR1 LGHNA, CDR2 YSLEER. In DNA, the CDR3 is TGCGCCAGCAGCCCAGGAGGGGCCGGCCCATATAGCAATCAGCCCCAGCATTTT. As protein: CASSPGGAGPYSNQPQHF.

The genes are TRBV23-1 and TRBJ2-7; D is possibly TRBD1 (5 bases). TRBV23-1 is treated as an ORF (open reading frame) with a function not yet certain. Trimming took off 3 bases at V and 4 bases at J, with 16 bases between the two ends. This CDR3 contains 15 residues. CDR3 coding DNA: TGCGCCAGCAGTCACCCCAGTGAGACAGAGTACGAGCAGTACTTC. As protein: CASSHPSETEYEQYF.

The CDR3 coding sequence is TGTGCCACCCTAGGCGGGAGCTACGAGCAGTACTTC. Amino acids: CATLGGSYEQYF. The chain carries TRBV10-3 and TRBJ2-7; 7 bases map to TRBD2. This CDR3 is built from 12 residues. V dropped 10 bases and J dropped 3; count of bases not matched to a gene: 6. From germline, CDR1 is ENHRY and CDR2 SYGVKD.

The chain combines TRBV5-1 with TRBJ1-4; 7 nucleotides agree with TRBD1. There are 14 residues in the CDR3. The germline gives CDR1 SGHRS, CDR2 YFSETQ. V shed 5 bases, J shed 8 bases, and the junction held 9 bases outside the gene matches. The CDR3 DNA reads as TGCGCCAGCAGTTCCGGGACAGACAGCGAAAAACTGTTTTTT. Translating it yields CASSSGTDSEKLFF.

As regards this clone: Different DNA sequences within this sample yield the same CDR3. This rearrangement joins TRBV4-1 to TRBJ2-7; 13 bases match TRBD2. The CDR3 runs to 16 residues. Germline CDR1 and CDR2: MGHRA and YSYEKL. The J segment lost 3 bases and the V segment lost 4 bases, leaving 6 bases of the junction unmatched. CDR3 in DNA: TGCGCCAGCAGCCCACCCCGGACTAGCGGGAGCTACGAGCAGTACTTC. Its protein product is CASSPPRTSGSYEQYF.

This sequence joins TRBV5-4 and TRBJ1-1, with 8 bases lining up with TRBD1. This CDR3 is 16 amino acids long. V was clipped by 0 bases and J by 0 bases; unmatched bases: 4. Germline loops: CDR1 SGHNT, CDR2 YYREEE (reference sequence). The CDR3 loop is CASSLAGGLMNTEAFF. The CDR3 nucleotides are TGTGCCAGCAGCTTGGCAGGGGGCTTGATGAACACTGAAGCTTTCTTT.

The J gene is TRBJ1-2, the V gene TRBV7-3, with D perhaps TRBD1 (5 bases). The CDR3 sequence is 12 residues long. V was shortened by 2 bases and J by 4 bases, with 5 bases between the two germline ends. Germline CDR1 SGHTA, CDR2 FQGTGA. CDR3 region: CASSLGAYGYTF. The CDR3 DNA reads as TGTGCCAGCAGCTTAGGGGCCTATGGCTACACCTTC. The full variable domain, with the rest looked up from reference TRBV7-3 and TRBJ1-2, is GAGVSQTPSNKVTEKGKYVELRCDPISGHTALYWYRQSLGQGPEFLIYFQGTGAADDSGLPNDRFFAVRPEGSVSTLKIQRTERGDSAVYLCASSLGAYGYTFGSGTRLTVV.

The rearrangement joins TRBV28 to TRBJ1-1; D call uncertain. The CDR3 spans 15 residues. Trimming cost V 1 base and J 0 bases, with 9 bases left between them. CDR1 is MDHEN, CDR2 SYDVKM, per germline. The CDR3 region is CASSLFPGLNTEAFF. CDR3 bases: TGTGCCAGCAGTTTATTTCCAGGCTTGAACACTGAAGCTTTCTTT.

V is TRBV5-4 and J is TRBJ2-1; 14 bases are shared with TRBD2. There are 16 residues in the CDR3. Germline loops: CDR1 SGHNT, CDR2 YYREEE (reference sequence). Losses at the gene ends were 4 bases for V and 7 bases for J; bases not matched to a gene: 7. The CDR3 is CASSAGTSGRGNEQFF. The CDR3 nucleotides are TGTGCCAGCAGCGCCGGGACTAGCGGGAGAGGGAATGAGCAGTTCTTC.